Described below is a single T cell receptor beta chain sequence and its context. The cohort excluded patients with autoimmune disease history or systemic immunosuppression. This sample is part of a study of OX40 agonist ivuxolimab in advanced cancers. Study-level information: Patients in the trial were receiving intravenous ivuxolimab every 2 weeks, at doses of 0.01 to 10 mg/kg. Partial response was recorded in three patients: one hepatocellular carcinoma and two cutaneous melanoma cases.

Profiled with immunoSEQ multiplex PCR; TCRdb holds only in-frame clones, not every one. The table includes about 15,000 clones, roughly 89% detected once. The CDR3 is 15 residues long. Germline assignment: CDR1 LNHDA and CDR2 SQIVND (reference sequence). Trimming cost V 5 bases and J 7 bases, with 18 bases left between them. The chain employs TRBV19 and TRBJ2-1, with D hard to call. The sequenced sample was CD4+ or CD8+ T cells sorted from blood, obtained in a trial of the OX40 agonist ivuxolimab. The TCR was taken from an adult with an advanced solid tumor such as melanoma, head and neck, liver or kidney cancer. CDR3 DNA: TGTGCCAGTAGTGCCGCTAGGTCCCCGTGGAATGAGCAGTTCTTC. Translated: CASSAARSPWNEQFF.